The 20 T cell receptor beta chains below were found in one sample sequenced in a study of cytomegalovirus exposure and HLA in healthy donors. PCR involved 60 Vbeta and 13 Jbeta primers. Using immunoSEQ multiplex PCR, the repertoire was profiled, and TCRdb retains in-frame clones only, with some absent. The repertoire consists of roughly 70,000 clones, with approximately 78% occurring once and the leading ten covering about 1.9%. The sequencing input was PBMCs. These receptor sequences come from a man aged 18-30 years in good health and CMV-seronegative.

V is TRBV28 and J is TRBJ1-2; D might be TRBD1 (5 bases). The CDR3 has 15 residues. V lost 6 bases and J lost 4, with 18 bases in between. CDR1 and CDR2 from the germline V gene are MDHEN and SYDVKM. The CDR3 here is CASSSADRTTYGYTF. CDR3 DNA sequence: TGTGCCAGCAGCTCCGCCGACAGAACTACCTATGGCTACACCTTC.

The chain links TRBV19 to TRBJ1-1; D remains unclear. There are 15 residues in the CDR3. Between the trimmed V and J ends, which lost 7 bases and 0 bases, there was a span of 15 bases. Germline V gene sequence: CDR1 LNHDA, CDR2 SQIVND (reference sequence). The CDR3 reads CASIPGYPMNTEAFF. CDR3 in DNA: TGTGCCAGTATCCCAGGATATCCCATGAACACTGAAGCTTTCTTT.

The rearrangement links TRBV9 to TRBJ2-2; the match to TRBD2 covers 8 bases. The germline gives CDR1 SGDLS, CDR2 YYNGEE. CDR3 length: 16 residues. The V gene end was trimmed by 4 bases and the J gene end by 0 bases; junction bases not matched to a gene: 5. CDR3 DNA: TGTGCCAGCAGCCTGGTAGCGGGGTCGAACACCGGGGAGCTGTTTTTT. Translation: CASSLVAGSNTGELFF.

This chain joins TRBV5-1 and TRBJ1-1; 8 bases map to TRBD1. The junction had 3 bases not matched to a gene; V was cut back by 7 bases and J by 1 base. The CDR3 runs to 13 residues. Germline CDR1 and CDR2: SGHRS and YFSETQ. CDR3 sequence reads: CASQGAANTEAFF. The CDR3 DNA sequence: TGCGCCAGCCAGGGGGCGGCGAACACTGAAGCTTTCTTT.

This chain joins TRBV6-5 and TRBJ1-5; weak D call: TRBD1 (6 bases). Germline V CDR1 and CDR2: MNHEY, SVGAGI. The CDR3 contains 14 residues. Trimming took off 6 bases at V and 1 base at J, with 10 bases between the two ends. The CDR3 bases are TGTGCCAGCAGGGCCGACAGGAGCAATCAGCCCCAGCATTTT. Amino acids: CASRADRSNQPQHF.

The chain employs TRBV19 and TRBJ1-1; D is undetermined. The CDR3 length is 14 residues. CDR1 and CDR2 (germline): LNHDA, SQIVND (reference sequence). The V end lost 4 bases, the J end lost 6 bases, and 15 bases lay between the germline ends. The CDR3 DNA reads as TGTGCCAGTAGTAATTCGGGGAATGACGCTGAAGCTTTCTTT. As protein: CASSNSGNDAEAFF.

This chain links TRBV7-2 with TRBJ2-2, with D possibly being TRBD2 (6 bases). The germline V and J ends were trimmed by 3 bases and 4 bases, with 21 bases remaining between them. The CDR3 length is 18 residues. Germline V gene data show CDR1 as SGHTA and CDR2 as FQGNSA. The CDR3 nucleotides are TGTGCCAGCAGCTTTCCTCCCGGGGGACTCCCCTCCACCGGGGAGCTGTTTTTT. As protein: CASSFPPGGLPSTGELFF.

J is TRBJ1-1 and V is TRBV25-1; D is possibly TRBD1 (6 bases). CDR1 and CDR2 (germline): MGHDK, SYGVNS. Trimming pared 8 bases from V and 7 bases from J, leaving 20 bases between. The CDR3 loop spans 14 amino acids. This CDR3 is CASRDTLGISEAFF. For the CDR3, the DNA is TGTGCCAGCCGGGACACCTTAGGGATTAGTGAAGCTTTCTTT.

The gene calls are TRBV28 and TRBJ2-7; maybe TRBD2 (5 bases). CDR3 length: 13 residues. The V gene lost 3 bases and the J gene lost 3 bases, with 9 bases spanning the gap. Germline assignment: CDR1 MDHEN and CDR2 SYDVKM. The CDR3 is CASSFFRGYEQYF. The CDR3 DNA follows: TGTGCCAGCAGTTTCTTCCGGGGCTACGAGCAGTACTTC.

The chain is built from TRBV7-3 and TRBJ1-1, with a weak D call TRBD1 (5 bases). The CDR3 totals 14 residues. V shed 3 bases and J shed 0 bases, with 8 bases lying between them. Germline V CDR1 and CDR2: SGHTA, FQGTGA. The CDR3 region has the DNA TGTGCCAGCAGCTTGGGGGGGATGAACACTGAAGCTTTCTTT. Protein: CASSLGGMNTEAFF. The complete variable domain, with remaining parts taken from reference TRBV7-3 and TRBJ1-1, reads GAGVSQTPSNKVTEKGKYVELRCDPISGHTALYWYRQSLGQGPEFLIYFQGTGAADDSGLPNDRFFAVRPEGSVSTLKIQRTERGDSAVYLCASSLGGMNTEAFFGQGTRLTVV.

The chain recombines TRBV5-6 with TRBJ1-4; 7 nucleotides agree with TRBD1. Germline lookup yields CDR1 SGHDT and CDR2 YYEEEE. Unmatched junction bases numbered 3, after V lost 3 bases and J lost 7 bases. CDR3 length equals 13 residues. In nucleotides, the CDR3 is TGTGCCAGCAGCTCGACAGGGCGTGAAAAACTGTTTTTT. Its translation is CASSSTGREKLFF.

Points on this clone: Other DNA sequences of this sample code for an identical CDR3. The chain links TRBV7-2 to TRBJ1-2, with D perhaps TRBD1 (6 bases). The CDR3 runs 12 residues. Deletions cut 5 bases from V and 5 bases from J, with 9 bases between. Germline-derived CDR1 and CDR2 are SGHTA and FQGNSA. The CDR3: CASSPQGYGYTF. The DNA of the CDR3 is TGTGCCAGCAGCCCGCAGGGGTATGGCTACACCTTC.

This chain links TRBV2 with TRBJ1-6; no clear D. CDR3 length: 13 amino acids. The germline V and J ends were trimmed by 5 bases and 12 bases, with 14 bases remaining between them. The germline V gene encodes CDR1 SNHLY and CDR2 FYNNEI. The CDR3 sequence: CASSQGPSRPLHF. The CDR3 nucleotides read TGTGCCAGCAGTCAAGGCCCCTCGAGACCCCTCCACTTT. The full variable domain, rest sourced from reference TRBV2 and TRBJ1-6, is EPEVTQTPSHQVTQMGQEVILRCVPISNHLYFYWYRQILGQKVEFLVSFYNNEISEKSEIFDDQFSVERPDGSNFTLKIRSTKLEDSAMYFCASSQGPSRPLHFGNGTRLTVT.

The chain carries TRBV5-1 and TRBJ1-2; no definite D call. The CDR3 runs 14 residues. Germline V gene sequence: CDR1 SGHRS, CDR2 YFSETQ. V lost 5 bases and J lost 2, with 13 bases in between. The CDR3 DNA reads TGCGCCAGCAGATACGAGGGTCCAAACTATGGCTACACCTTC. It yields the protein CASRYEGPNYGYTF.

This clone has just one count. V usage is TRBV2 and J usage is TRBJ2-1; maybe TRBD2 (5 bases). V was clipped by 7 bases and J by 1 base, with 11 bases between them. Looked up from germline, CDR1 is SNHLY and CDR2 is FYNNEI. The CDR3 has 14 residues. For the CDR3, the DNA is TGTGCCAGCAAGCCGGGGTCGTCCTACAATGAGCAGTTCTTC. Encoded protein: CASKPGSSYNEQFF.

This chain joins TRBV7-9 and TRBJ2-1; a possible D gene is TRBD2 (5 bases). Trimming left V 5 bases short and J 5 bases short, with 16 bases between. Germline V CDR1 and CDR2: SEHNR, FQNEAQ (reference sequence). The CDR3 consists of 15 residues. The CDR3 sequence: CASSPDSRKNNEQFF. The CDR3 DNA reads TGTGCCAGCAGCCCGGACTCGCGAAAAAACAATGAGCAGTTCTTC.

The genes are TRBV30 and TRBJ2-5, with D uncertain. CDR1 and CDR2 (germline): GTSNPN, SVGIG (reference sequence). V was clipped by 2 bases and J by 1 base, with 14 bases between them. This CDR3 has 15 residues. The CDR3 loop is CAWSLPTGFQETQYF. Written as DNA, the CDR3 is TGTGCCTGGAGTCTCCCGACCGGGTTCCAAGAGACCCAGTACTTC.

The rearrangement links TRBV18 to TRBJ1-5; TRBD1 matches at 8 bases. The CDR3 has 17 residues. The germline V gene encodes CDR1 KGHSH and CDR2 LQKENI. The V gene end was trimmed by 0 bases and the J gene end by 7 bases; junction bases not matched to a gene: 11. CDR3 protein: CASSPPSRTGKNQPQHF. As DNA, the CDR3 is TGTGCCAGCTCACCACCGTCTAGGACAGGGAAGAACCAGCCCCAGCATTTT.

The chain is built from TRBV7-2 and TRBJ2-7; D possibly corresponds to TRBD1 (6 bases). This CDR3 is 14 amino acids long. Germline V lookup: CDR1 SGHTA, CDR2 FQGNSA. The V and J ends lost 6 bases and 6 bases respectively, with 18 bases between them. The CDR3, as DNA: TGTGCCAGCAGAGAACAGGGCCGGATTAGCGAGCAGTACTTC. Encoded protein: CASREQGRISEQYF.

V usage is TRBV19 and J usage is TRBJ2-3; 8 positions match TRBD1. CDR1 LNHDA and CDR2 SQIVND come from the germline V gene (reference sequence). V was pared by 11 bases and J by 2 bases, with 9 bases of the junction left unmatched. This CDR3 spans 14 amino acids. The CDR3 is CAARGRLPTDTQYF. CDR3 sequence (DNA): TGTGCCGCCAGGGGGCGCCTACCCACAGATACGCAGTATTTT.